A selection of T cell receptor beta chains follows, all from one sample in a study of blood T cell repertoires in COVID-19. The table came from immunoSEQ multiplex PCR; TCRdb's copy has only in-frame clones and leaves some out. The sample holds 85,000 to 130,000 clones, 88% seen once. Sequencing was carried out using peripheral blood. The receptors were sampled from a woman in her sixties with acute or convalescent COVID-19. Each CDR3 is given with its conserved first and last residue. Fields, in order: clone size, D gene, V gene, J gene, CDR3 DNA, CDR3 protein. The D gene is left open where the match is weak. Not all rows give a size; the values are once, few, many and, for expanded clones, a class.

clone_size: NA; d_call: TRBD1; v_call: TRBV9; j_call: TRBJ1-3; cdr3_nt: TGTGCCAGCACCCCCGTGACAGGGGGAATTGGAAACACCATATATTTT; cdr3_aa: CASTPVTGGIGNTIYF
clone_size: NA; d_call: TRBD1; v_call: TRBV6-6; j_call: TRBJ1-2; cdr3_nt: TGTGCCAGCACCCCCGAGCAGGGGGACAGCTACACCTTC; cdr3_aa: CASTPEQGDSYTF
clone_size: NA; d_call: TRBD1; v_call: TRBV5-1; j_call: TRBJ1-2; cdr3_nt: TGCGCCAGCAGCTCACGGACAGGGACGGATGGCTACACCTTC; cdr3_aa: CASSSRTGTDGYTF
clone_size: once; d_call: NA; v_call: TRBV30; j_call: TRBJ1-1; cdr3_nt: TGTGCCTGGAGAGACAGGCGGCGGGTGGTCACTGAAGCTTTCTTT; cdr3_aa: CAWRDRRRVVTEAFF
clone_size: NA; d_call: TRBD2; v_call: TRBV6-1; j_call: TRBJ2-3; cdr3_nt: TGTGCCAGCAGTGAGACTAGCCCTGATACGCAGTATTTT; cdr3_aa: CASSETSPDTQYF
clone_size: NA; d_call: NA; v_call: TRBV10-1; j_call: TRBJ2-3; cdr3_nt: TGCGCCAGCAAGGGAACGGACAGATCAGATACGCAGTATTTT; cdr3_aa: CASKGTDRSDTQYF
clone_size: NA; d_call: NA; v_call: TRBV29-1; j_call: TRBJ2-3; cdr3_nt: TGCAGCGTTGTCAAAGTTTCCCCGGGACTTCCCAAGAACTCTCGTCGCACAGATACGCAGTATTTT; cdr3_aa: CSVVKVSPGLPKNSRRTDTQYF
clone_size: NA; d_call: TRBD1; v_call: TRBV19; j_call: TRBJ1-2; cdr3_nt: TGTGCCAGTAGTACCGGGACAGTCTATGGCTACACCTTC; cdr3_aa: CASSTGTVYGYTF
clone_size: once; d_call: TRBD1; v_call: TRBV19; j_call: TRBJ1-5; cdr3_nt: TGTGCCAGTAGTATAGGCGGGGGACAGGGAGGTCAGCCCCAGCATTTT; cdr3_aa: CASSIGGGQGGQPQHF
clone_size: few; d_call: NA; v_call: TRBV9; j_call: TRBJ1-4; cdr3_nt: TGTGCCAGCAGCGCCACAGGAGGGTTTGAAAAACTGTTTTTT; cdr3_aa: CASSATGGFEKLFF
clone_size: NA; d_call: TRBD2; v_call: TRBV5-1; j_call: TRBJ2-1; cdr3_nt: TGCGCCAGCAGCTTGGCTAGCGGGTTCTACAATGAGCAGTTCTTC; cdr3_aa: CASSLASGFYNEQFF
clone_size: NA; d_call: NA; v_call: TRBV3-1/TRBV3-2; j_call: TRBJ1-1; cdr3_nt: TGTGCCAGCAGCCAAGTGCCGGGTAGCACTGAAGCTTTCTTT; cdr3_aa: CASSQVPGSTEAFF
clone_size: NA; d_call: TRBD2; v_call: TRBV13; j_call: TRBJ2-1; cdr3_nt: TGTGCCAGCAGCCGCGGACTAGCGGGAGTTAGTGAGCAGTTCTTC; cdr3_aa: CASSRGLAGVSEQFF
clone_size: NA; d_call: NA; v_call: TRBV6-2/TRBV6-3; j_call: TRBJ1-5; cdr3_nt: TGTGCCAGCAGTTACCACGAGAAAGGGGATAGCAATCAGCCCCAGCATTTT; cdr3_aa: CASSYHEKGDSNQPQHF
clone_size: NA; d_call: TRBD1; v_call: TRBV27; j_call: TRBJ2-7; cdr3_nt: TGTGCCAGCCGCCGGGACAGGGGCTACGAGCAGTACTTC; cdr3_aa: CASRRDRGYEQYF
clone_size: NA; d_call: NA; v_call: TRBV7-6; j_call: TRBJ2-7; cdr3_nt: TGTGCCAGCAGCTTTGGACATGAGGCCGAGCAGTACTTC; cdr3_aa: CASSFGHEAEQYF
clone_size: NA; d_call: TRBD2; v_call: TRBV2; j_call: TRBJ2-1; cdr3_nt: TGTGCCAGCAGTGAGAGTGGTATAGCGGGAGGGAGTAAGCAGTTCTTC; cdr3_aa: CASSESGIAGGSKQFF
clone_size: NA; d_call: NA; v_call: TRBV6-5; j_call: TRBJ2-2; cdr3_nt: TGTGCCAGCAGAGTCCTGGAGGGGAACACCGGGGAGCTGTTTTTT; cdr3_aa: CASRVLEGNTGELFF
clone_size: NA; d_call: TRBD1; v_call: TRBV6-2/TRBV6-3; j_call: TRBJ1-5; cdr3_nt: TGTGCCAGCAGTTACTACAGGGGCGATCAGCCCCAGCATTTT; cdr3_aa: CASSYYRGDQPQHF
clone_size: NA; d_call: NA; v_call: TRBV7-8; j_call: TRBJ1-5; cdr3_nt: TGTGCCAGCAGCCCAAACGACATTTATAGCAATCAGCCCCAGCATTTT; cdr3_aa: CASSPNDIYSNQPQHF
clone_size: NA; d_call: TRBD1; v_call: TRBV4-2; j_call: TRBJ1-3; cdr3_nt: TGTGCCAGCAGCCAAGAAAGGGACAGCTCTGGAAACACCATATATTTT; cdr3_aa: CASSQERDSSGNTIYF
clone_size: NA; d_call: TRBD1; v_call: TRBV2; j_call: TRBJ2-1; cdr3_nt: TGTGCCAGCAGCAGGGACAGATACTCCTACAATGAGCAGTTCTTC; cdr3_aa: CASSRDRYSYNEQFF
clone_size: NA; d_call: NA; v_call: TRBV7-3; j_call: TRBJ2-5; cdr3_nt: TGTGCCAGCAGCTTAGGCCCGGGGACCCAGTACTTC; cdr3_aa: CASSLGPGTQYF
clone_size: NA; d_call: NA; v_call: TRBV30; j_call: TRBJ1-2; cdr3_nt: TGTGCCTGGTGGGGGCAGGGCTCAGATGGCTACACCTTC; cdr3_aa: CAWWGQGSDGYTF
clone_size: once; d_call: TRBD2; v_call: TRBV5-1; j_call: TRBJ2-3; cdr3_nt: TGCGCCAGCAGCTTGGGACTAGCGGGAGTGGCAGATACGCAGTATTTT; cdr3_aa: CASSLGLAGVADTQYF
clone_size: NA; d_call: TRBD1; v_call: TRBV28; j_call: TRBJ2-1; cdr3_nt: TGTGCCAGCAGTTTTGGGACAGGGTGGGCTGAGCAGTTCTTC; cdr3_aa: CASSFGTGWAEQFF
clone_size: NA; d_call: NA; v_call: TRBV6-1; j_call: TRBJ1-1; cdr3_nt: TGTGCCAGCAGTGAAATTTGGAGGGCGAACACTGAAGCTTTCTTT; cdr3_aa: CASSEIWRANTEAFF
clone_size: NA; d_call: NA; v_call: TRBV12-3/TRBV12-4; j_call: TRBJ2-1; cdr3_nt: TGTGCCAGCAGTTTAGATGGGGGCGCAAAGTTCTTC; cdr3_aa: CASSLDGGAKFF
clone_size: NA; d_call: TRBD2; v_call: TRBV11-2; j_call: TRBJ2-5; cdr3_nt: TGTGCCAGCAGCTTAACCGGGACTAGCGGACGTCAAGAGACCCAGTACTTC; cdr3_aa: CASSLTGTSGRQETQYF
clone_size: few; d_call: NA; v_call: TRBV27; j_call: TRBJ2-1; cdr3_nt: TGTGCCAGCAGTTTCAGGACTCTTTACAATGAGCAGTTCTTC; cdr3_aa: CASSFRTLYNEQFF
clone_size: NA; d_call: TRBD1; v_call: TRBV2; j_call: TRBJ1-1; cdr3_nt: TGTGCCAGCCAGGGGGGGAACACTGAAGCTTTCTTT; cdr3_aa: CASQGGNTEAFF
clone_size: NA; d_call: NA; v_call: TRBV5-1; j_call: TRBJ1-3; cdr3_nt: TGCGCCAGCAGCCGAGGACAGCCGATGCGGAGCTCTGGAAACACCATATATTTT; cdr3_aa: CASSRGQPMRSSGNTIYF
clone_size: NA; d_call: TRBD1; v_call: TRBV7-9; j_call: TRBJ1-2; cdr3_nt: TGTGCCAGCAGTCCAAGCAGGACAGGACGTACTAAGACCTTC; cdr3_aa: CASSPSRTGRTKTF
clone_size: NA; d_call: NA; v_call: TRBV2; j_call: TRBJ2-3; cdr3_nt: TGTGCCAGAGAACGGGAGCTACGCACAGATACGCAGTATTTT; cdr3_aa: CARERELRTDTQYF
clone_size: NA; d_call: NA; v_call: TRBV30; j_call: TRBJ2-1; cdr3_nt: TGTGCCTGGAGTGTACGAGCGGTTTACAATGAGCAGTTCTTC; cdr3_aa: CAWSVRAVYNEQFF
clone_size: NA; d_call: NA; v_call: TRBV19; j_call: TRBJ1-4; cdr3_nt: TGTGCCAGTAGTATAAACCCGGGTGAAAAACTGTTTTTT; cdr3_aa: CASSINPGEKLFF
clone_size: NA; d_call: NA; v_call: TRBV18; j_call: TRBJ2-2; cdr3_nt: TGTGCCAGCTCACTCCTCCACACCGACACCGGGGAGCTGTTTTTT; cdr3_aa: CASSLLHTDTGELFF
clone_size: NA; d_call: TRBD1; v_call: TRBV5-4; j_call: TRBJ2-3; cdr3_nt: TGTGCCAGCAGCTTCGGGACAGGGCGCACAGATACGCAGTATTTT; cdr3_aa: CASSFGTGRTDTQYF
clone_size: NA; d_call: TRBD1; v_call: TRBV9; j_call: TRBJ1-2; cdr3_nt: TGTGCCAGCAGCGTCGCCGGGACAGGCTATGGCTACACCTTC; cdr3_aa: CASSVAGTGYGYTF
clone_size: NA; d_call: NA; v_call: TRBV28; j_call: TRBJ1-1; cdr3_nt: TGTGCCAGCAGTATAAGGGCCCAGCGGGCTTTCTTT; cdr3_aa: CASSIRAQRAFF
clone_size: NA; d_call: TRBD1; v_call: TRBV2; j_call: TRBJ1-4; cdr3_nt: TGTGCCAGCAGTGAAGCATACCCGGGACAGGGAAGAAAACTGTTTTTT; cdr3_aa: CASSEAYPGQGRKLFF
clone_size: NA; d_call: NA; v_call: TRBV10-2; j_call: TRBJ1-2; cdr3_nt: TGCGCCAGCAGTGAGGGGAGACTACTTAGGCAGCGCCATGGCTACACCTTC; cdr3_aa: CASSEGRLLRQRHGYTF
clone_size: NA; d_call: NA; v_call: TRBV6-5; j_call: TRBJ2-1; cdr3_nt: TGTGCCAGCAGTAGGACTGTAGGGAATGAGCAGTTCTTC; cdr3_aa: CASSRTVGNEQFF
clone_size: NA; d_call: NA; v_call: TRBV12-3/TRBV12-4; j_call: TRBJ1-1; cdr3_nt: TGTGCCAGCAGTTTAGTATACACTGAAGCTTTCTTT; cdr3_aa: CASSLVYTEAFF
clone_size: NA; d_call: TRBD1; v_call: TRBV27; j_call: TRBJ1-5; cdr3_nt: TGTGCCAGTCGGCGGACAGGGATGTCTCTTGGTCAGCCCCAGCATTTT; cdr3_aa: CASRRTGMSLGQPQHF
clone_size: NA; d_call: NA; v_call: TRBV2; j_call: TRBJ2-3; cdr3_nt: TGTGCCAGCAGGGAGAGTTTCACAGATACGCAGTATTTT; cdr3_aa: CASRESFTDTQYF
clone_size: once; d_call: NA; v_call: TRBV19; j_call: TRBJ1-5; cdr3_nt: TGTGCCAGTGGTGGACAAATCAATCAGCCCCAGCATTTT; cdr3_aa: CASGGQINQPQHF
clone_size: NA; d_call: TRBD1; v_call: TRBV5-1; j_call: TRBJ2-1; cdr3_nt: TGCGCCAGCAGCTCGCAGGGGGCCAACTACAATGAGCAGTTCTTC; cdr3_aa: CASSSQGANYNEQFF
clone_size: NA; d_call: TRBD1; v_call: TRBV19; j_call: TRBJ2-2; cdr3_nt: TGTGCCAGTATCCCGACAGGGGTGAACACCGGGGAGCTGTTTTTT; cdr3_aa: CASIPTGVNTGELFF
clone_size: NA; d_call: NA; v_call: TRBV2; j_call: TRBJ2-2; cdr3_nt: TGTGCCAGCAGCAGACAAAGACACTTAGCGAACACCGGGGAGCTGTTTTTT; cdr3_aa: CASSRQRHLANTGELFF
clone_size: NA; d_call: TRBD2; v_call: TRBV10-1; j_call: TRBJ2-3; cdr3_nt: TGCGCCAGCAGTGAATCTAGCGGGAGGACGGGAGATACGCAGTATTTT; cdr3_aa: CASSESSGRTGDTQYF
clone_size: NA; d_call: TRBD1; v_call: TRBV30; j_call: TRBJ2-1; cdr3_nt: TGTGCCTGGAGCCGGGACAGCAACAATGAGCAGTTCTTC; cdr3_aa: CAWSRDSNNEQFF
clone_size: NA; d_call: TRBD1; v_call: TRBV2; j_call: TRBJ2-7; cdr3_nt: TGTGCCAGCACTTCCGACAGGGCATACGAGCAGTACTTC; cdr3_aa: CASTSDRAYEQYF
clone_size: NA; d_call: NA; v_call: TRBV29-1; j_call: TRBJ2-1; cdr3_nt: TGCAGCGTTGATTTGCTCCCGGGACTTGCCAACAATGAGCAGTTCTTC; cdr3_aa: CSVDLLPGLANNEQFF
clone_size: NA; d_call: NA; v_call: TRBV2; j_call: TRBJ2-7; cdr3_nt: TGTGCCAGCAGAGCCGACAGGTATTCCTACGAGCAGTACTTC; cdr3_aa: CASRADRYSYEQYF
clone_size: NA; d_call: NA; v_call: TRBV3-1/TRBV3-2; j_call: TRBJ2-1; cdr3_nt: TGTGCCAGCAGCCCTTCGGCGGGTAATGAGCAGTTCTTC; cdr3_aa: CASSPSAGNEQFF
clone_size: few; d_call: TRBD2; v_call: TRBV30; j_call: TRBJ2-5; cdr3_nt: TGTGCCTGGAGTAGACTAGCGGAAGAGACCCAGTACTTC; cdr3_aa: CAWSRLAEETQYF
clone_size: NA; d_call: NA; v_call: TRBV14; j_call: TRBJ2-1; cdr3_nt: TGTGCCAGCAGCCAGTGGACAGTGCAGTTCTTC; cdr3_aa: CASSQWTVQFF